This T cell receptor (beta chain) was captured by sequencing in a study of cytomegalovirus exposure and HLA in healthy donors. V lost 0 bases and J lost 2, with 14 bases in between. CDR3 size: 16 residues. Germline V gene sequence: CDR1 SGDLS, CDR2 YYNGEE. PCR employed 60 Vbeta and 13 Jbeta primers. The data were produced by immunoSEQ multiplex PCR, yet TCRdb's version contains in-frame clones alone and is incomplete. The data hold about 230,000 clones, with 70% to 90% observed a single time. The sample consisted of PBMCs. The J gene is TRBJ1-2, the V gene TRBV9; D not resolved. The source of this sequence is a girl aged 2 to 10 in good health and CMV-seronegative. The CDR3 loop reads CASSVVGDSRNYGYTF. The CDR3 DNA is TGTGCCAGCAGCGTAGTGGGCGATTCACGGAACTATGGCTACACCTTC. Combining the CDR3 with reference TRBV9 and TRBJ1-2 gives the whole variable domain DSGVTQTPKHLITATGQRVTLRCSPRSGDLSVYWYQQSLDQGLQFLIQYYNGEERAKGNILERFSAQQFPDLHSELNLSSLELGDSALYFCASSVVGDSRNYGYTFGSGTRLTVV.